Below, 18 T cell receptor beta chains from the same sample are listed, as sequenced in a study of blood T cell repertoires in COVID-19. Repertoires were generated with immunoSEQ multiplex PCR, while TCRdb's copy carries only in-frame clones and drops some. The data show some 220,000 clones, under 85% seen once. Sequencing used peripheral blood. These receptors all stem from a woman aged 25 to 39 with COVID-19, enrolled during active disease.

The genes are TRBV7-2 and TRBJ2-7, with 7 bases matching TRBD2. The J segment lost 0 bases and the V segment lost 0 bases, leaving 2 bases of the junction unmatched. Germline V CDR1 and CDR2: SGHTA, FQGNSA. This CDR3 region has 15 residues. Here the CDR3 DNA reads TGTGCCAGCAGCTTAGCGGGAGGGTCCTCCTACGAGCAGTACTTC. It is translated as CASSLAGGSSYEQYF.

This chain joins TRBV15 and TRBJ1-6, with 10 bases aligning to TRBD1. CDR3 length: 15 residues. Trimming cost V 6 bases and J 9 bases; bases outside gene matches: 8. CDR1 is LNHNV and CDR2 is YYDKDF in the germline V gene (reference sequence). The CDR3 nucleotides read TGTGCCACCAGTCCCGACAGGGGGCTACTTTCACCCCTCCACTTT. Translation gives CATSPDRGLLSPLHF.

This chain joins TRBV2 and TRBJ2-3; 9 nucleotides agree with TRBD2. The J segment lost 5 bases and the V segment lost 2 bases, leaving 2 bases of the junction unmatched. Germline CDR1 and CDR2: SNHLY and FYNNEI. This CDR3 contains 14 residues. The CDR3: CASSESGRIDTQYF. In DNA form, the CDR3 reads TGTGCCAGCAGTGAAAGCGGGAGGATAGATACGCAGTATTTT.

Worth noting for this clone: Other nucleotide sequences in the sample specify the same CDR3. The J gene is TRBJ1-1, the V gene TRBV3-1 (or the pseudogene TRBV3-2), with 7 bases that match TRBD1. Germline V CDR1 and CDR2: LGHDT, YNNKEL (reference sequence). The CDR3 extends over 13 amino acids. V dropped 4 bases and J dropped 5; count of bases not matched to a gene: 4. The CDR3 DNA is TGTGCCAGCAGCCGAGAGACAGGGACTGAAGCTTTCTTT. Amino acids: CASSRETGTEAFF.

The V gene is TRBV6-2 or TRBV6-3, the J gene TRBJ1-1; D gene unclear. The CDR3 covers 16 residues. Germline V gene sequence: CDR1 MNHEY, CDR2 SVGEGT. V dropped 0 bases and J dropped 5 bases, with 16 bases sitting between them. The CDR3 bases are TGTGCCAGCAGTTACTCCAGACTGAGGGAAAAGACTGAAGCTTTCTTT. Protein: CASSYSRLREKTEAFF.

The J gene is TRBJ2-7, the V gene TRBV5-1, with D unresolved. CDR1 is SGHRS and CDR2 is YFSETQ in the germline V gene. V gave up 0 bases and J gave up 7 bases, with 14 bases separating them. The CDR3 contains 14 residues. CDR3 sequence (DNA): TGCGCCAGCAGCTTGGGTCTCTCATCGCGGGAGCAGTACTTC. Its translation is CASSLGLSSREQYF.

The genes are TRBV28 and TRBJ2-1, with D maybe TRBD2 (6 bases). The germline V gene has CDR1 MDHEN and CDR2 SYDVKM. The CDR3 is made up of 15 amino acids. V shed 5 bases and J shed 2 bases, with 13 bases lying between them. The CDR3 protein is CASSPGVMTYNEQFF. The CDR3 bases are TGTGCCAGCAGTCCGGGGGTGATGACCTACAATGAGCAGTTCTTC.

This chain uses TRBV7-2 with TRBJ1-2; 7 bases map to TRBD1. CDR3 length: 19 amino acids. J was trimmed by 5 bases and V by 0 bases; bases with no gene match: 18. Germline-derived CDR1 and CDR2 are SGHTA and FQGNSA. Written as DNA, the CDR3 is TGTGCCAGCAGCTTAGCGGAGAGCTCGGAACAGGGGAATACTTATGGCTACACCTTC. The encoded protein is CASSLAESSEQGNTYGYTF.

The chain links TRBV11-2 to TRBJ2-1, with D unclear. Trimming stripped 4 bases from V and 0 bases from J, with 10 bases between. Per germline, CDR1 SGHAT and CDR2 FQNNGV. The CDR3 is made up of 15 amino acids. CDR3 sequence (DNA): TGTGCCAGCAGCTCCCCGAGGAGCTCCTACAATGAGCAGTTCTTC. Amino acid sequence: CASSSPRSSYNEQFF.

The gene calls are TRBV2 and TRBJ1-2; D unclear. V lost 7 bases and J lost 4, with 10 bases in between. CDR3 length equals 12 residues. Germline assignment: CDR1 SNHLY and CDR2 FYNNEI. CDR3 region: CASTSNSYGYTF. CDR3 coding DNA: TGTGCCAGCACCAGCAACAGCTATGGCTACACCTTC.

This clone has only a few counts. Written as DNA, the CDR3 is TGTGCCAGCAGCTTATCGCTAGCGACGTACAATGAGCAGTTCTTC. This codes for CASSLSLATYNEQFF. The chain couples TRBV7-3 to TRBJ2-1; D is perhaps TRBD2 (6 bases). The CDR3 is made up of 15 amino acids. Trimming left V 2 bases short and J 4 bases short, with 12 bases between. CDR1 SGHTA and CDR2 FQGTGA come from the germline V gene.

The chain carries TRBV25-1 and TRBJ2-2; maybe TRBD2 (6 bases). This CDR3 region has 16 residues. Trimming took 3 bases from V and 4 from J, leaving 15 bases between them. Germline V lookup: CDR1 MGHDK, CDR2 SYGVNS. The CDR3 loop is CASSERRGARTGELFF. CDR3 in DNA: TGTGCCAGCAGTGAGAGGAGGGGAGCACGCACCGGGGAGCTGTTTTTT.

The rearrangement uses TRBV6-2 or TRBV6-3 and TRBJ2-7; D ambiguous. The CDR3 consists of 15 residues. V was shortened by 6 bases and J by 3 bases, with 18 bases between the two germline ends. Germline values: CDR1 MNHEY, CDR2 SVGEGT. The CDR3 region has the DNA TGTGCCAGCAGCCCCTCTATTGGCAGGCGCTACGAGCAGTACTTC. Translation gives CASSPSIGRRYEQYF.

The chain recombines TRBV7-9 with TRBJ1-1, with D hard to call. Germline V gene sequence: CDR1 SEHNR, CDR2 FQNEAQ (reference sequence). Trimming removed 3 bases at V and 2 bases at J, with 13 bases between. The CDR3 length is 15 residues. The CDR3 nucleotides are TGTGCCAGCAGCTTCACCCGACACCTAAACACTGAAGCTTTCTTT. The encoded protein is CASSFTRHLNTEAFF.

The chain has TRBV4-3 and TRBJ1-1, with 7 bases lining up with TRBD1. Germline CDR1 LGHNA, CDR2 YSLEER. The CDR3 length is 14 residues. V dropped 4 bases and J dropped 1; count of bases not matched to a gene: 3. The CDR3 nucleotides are TGCGCCAGCAGCCGCGGGACAGCGAACACTGAAGCTTTCTTT. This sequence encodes CASSRGTANTEAFF.

The CDR3 nucleotides read TGTGCCAGCAGCTTGAGCGGGCAGGGGGTCACAGATACGCAGTATTTT. This gives the protein CASSLSGQGVTDTQYF. J is TRBJ2-3 and V is TRBV5-4; weak D call: TRBD1 (7 bases). The CDR3 spans 16 residues. CDR1 SGHNT and CDR2 YYREEE come from the germline V gene (reference sequence). The V and J ends lost 1 base and 2 bases respectively, with 14 bases between them.

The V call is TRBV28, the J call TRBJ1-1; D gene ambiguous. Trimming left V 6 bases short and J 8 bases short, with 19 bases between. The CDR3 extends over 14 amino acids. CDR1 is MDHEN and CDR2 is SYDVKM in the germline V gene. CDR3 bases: TGTGCCAGCAGACCTCCTGTTTGGGGAGGGGAAGCTTTCTTT. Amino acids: CASRPPVWGGEAFF.

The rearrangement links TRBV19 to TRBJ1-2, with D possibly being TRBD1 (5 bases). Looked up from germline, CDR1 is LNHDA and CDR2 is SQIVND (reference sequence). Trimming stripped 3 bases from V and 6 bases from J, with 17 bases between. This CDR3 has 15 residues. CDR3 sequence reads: CASSISREVFHGYTF. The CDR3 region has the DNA TGTGCCAGTAGTATCAGCAGGGAGGTGTTCCATGGCTACACCTTC. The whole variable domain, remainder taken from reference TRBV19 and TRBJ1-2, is DGGITQSPKYLFRKEGQNVTLSCEQNLNHDAMYWYRQDPGQGLRLIYYSQIVNDFQKGDIAEGYSVSREKKESFPLTVTSAQKNPTAFYLCASSISREVFHGYTFGSGTRLTVV.